This TCR beta chain was documented in a study of T cells in Graves' hyperthyroidism and ophthalmopathy. Study observations and caveats: Onset of ophthalmopathy came a median roughly 6.4 months after the model predicted it.

Germline CDR1 reads MNHEY; CDR2 reads SVGEGT. The CDR3 has 16 residues. V lost 6 bases and J 2 bases, leaving 19 bases between the germline ends. This clonotype was seen only a few times. As yet, its antigen is unknown. From approximately 9.1 ml of fresh peripheral blood, PBMCs were isolated. Amplification of TCR beta CDR3 regions was performed using RNA transcripts as template. During a first-round RT-PCR of the TCR CDR3, the HTBI primer set was used. MiXCR, applied by TCRdb to the multiplex PCR reads, yields one record per CDR3 protein. The data hold approximately 700,000 distinct CDR3 sequences, with less than 20% observed a single time.

Material for sequencing was blood. The origin of this receptor is a man younger than 35 with Graves' hyperthyroidism. This rearrangement joins TRBV6-2 or TRBV6-3 to TRBJ2-5; D gene uncertain. Here the CDR3 reads CASSLSRSIAQETQYF. The CDR3 bases are TGTGCCAGCAGCCTTTCAAGAAGTATCGCGCAAGAGACCCAGTACTTC.